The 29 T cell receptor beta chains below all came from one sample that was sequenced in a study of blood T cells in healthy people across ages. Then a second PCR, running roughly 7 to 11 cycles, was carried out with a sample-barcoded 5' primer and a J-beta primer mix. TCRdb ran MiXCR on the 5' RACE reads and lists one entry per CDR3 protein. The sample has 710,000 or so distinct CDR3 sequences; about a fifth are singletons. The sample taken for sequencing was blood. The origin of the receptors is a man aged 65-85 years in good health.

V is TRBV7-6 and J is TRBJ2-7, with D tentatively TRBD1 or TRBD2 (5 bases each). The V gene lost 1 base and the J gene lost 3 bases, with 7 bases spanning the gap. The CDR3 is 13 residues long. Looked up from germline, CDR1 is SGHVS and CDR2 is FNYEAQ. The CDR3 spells CASSLGGYYEQYF. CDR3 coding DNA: TGTGCCAGCAGCTTAGGGGGGTACTACGAGCAGTACTTC.

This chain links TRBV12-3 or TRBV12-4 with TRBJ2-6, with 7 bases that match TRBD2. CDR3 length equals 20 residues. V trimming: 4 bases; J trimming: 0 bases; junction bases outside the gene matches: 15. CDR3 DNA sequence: TGTGCCAGCAGTTCTCACGCGACTAGCTATCTAAGCTCTGGGGCCAACGTCCTGACTTTC. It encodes CASSSHATSYLSSGANVLTF.

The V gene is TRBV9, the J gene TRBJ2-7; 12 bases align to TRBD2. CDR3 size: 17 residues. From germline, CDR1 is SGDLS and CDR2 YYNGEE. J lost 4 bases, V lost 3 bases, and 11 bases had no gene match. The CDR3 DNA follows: TGTGCCAGCAGCGCCCGGTCCCCACTAGCGGGAGGATACGAGCAGTACGTC. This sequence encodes CASSARSPLAGGYEQYV.

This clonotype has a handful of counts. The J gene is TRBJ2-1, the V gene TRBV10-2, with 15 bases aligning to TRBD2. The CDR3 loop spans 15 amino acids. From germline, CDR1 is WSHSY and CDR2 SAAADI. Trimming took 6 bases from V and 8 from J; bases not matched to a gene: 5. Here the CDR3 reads CASREGLAGGYEQFF. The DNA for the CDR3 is TGCGCCAGCAGAGAAGGACTAGCGGGGGGGTATGAGCAGTTCTTC.

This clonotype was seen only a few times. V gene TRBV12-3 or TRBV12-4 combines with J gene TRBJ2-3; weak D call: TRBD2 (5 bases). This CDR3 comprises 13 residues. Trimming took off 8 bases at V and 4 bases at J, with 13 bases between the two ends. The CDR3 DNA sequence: TGTGCCAGCGGACTGCCCGTGGCAGATACGCAGTATTTT. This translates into CASGLPVADTQYF.

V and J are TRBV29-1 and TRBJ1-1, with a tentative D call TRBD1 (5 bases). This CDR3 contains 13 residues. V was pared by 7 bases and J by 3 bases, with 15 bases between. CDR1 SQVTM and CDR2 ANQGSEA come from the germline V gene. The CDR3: CSASGGGDTEAFF. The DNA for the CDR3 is TGCAGCGCGAGTGGGGGAGGGGACACTGAAGCTTTCTTT.

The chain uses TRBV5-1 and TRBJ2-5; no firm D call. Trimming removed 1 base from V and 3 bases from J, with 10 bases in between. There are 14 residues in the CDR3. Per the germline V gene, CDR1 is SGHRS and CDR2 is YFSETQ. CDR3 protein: CASSLHGTEETQYF. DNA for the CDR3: TGCGCCAGCAGCTTGCATGGCACTGAAGAGACCCAGTACTTC.

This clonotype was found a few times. Here the CDR3 reads CASSLMDSGGNEQFF. DNA for the CDR3: TGTGCCAGCAGCTTAATGGATAGTGGGGGCAATGAGCAGTTCTTC. The J gene is TRBJ2-5, the V gene TRBV7-3; TRBD1 or TRBD2 may be the D gene (5 bases each). Near its end, the DNA agrees better with TRBJ2-1, so the J call may be wrong. The V gene's germline CDR1 is SGHTA and CDR2 FQGTGA. The CDR3 contains 15 residues.

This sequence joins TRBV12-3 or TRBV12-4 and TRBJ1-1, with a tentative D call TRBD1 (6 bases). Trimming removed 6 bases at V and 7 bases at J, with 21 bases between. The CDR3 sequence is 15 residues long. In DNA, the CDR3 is TGTGCCAGCAGGGGGGGAGGAACAGGGCTAGGTGAAGCTTTCTTT. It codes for CASRGGGTGLGEAFF.

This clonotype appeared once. The CDR3 is CASSLGPGRNEQFF. DNA for the CDR3: TGTGCCAGCAGCTTAGGTCCCGGTAGAAATGAGCAGTTCTTC. The chain recombines TRBV11-3 with TRBJ2-1, with D hard to call. The ends were cut back, 1 base at V and 7 bases at J, with 11 bases in the middle. Germline CDR1 SGHNT, CDR2 YENEEA. This CDR3 is 14 amino acids long.

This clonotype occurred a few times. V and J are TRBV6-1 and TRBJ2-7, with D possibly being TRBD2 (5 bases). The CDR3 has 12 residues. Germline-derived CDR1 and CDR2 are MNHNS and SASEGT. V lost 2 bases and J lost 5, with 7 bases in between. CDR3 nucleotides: TGTGCCAGCAGTGAAAAGGGAGACGAGCAGTACTTC. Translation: CASSEKGDEQYF.

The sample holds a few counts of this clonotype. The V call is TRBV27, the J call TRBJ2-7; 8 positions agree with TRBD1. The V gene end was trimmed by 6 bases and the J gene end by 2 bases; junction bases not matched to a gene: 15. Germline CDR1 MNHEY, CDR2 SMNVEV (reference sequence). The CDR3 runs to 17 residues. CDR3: CASRTGTGQGGPYEQYV. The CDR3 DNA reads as TGTGCCAGCAGAACCGGGACAGGTCAGGGCGGCCCCTACGAGCAGTACGTC.

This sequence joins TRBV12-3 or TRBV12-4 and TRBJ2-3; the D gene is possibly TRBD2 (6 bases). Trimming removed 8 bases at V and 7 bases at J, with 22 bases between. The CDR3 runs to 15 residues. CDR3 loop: CASSLSPLANYTQYF. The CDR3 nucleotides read TGTGCCAGCTCCCTAAGTCCCCTAGCGAATTATACGCAGTATTTT.

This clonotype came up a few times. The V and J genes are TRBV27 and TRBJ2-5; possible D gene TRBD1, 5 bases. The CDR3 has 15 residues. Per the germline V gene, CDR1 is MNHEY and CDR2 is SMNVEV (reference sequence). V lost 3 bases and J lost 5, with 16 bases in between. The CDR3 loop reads CASSFMFVGVETQYF. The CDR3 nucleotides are TGTGCCAGCAGTTTCATGTTTGTAGGGGTCGAGACCCAGTACTTC.

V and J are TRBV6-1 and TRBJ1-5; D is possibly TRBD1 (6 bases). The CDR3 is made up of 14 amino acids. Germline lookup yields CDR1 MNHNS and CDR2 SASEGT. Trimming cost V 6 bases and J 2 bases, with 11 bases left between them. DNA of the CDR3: TGTGCCAGCAGAGGGGGAATCGGCAATCAGCCCCAGCATTTT. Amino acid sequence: CASRGGIGNQPQHF.

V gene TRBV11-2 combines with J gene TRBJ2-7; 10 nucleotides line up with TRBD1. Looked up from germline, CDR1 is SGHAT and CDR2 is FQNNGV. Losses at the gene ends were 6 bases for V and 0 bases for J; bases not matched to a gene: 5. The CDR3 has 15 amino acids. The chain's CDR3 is CASRRGTGASYEQYF. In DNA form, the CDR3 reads TGTGCCAGCAGACGTGGGACAGGGGCCTCCTACGAGCAGTACTTC. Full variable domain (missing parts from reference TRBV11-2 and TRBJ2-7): EAGVAQSPRYKIIEKRQSVAFWCNPISGHATLYWYQQILGQGPKLLIQFQNNGVVDDSQLPKDRFSAERLKGVDSTLKIQPAKLEDSAVYLCASRRGTGASYEQYFGPGTRLTVT.

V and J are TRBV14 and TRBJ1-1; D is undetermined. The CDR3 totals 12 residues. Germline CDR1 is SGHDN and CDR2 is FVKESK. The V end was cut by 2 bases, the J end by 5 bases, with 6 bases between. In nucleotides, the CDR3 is TGTGCCAGCAGCCAACTTAGGACTGAAGCTTTCTTT. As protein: CASSQLRTEAFF.

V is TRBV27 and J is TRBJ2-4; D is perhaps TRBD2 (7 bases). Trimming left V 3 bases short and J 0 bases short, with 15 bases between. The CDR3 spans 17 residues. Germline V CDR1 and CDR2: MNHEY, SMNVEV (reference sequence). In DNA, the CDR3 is TGTGCCAGCAGTTTGGGGGGGCAGGCAATAGCCAAAAACATTCAGTACTTC. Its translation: CASSLGGQAIAKNIQYF.

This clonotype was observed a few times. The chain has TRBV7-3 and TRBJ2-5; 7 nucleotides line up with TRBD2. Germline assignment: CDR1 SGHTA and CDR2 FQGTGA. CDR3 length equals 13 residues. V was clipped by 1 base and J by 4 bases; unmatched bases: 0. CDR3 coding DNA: TGTGCCAGCAGCTTAATAGCGGGAGAGACCCAGTACTTC. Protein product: CASSLIAGETQYF.

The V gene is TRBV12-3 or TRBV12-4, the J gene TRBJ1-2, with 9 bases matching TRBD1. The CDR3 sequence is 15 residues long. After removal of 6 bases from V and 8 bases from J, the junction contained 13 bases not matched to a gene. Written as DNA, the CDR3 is TGTGCCAGCAGGGCCTTGGGGACAGGGATTCAGGGCTACACCTTC. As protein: CASRALGTGIQGYTF.

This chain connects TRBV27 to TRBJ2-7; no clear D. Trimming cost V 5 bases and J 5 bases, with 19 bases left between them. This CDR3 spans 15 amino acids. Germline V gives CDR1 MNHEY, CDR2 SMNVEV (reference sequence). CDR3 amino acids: CASSDEGPRTNEQYF. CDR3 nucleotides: TGTGCCAGCAGTGACGAAGGCCCTAGGACCAACGAGCAGTACTTC.

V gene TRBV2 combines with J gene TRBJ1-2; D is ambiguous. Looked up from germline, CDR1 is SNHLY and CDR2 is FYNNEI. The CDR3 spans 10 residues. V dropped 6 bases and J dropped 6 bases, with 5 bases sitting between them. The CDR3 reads CASRVDGYTF. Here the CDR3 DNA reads TGTGCCAGCAGGGTAGATGGCTACACCTTC.

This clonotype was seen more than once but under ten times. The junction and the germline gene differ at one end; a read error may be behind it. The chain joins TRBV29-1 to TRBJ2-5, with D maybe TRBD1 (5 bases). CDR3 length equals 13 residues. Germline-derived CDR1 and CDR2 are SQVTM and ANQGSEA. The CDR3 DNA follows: TGCAGCCTGCAGCGTTGGGGCCAAGAGACCCAGTGCTTC. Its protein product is CSLQRWGQETQCF.

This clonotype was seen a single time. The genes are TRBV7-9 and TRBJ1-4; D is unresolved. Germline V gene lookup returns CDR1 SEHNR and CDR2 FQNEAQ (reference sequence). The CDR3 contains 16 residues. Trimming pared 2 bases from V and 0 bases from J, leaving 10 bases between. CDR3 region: CASSLRPFATNEKLFF. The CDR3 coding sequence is TGTGCCAGCAGCTTACGACCATTTGCAACTAATGAAAAACTGTTTTTT. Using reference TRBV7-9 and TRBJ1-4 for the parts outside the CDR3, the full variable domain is DTGVSQNPRHKITKRGQNVTFRCDPISEHNRLYWYRQTLGQGPEFLTYFQNEAQLEKSRLLSDRFSAERPKGSFSTLEIQRTEQGDSAMYLCASSLRPFATNEKLFFGSGTQLSVL.

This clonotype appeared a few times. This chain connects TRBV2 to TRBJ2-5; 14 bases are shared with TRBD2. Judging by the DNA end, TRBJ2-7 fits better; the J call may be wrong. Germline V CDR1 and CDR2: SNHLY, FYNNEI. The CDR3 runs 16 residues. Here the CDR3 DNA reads TGTGCCAGCAGTCCGGGACTAGCGGGGGCCCTCTACGAGCAGTACTTC. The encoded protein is CASSPGLAGALYEQYF.

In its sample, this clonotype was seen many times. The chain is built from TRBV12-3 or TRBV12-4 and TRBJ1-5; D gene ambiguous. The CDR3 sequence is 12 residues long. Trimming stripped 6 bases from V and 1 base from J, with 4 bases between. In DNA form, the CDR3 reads TGTGCCAGCAGATACAGCAATCAGCCCCAGCATTTT. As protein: CASRYSNQPQHF.

The CDR3 reads CASSQRQGAYEQYF. The CDR3 nucleotides are TGTGCCAGCAGCCAACGACAGGGGGCCTACGAGCAGTACTTC. The chain recombines TRBV3-1 with TRBJ2-7; 9 bases are shared with TRBD1. V lost 2 bases, J lost 2 bases, and 1 base stayed unmatched. The CDR3 has 14 amino acids. Per the germline V gene, CDR1 is LGHDT and CDR2 is YNNKEL (reference sequence).

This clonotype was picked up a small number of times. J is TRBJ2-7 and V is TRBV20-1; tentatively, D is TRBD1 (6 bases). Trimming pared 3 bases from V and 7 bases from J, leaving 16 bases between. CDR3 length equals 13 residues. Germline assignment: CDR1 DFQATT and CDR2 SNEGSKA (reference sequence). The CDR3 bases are TGCAGTGCTAGGAGACAGGAAAGAAGAGAGCAGTACTTC. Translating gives CSARRQERREQYF.

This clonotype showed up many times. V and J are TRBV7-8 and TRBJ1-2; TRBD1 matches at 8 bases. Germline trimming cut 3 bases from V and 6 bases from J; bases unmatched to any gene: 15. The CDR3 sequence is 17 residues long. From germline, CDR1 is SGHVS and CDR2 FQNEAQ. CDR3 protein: CASSFRTGIRGGDGYTF. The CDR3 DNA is TGTGCCAGCAGCTTTAGGACAGGGATACGCGGGGGTGATGGCTACACCTTC.